The rows below give T cell receptor beta chains drawn from one sample of a study of chemoradiotherapy in HPV16-positive cancers. The repertoire was sequenced with immunoSEQ multiplex PCR; TCRdb's copy has only in-frame clones and lacks some. Found here are 2,000 to 2,500 clones, around 70% of them singletons; the top ten hold roughly 30%. The specimen was collected from a patient who underwent chemoradiotherapy. These receptors all come from a human donor with HPV-associated anogenital cancer. CDR3s include the opening cysteine and the closing phenylalanine or tryptophan. D genes are given only for firm matches. Clone size, where shown, is once, few, many, or a class for clones that have expanded.

d_call	j_call	v_call	clone_size	cdr3_aa	cdr3_nt
TRBD2	TRBJ2-6	TRBV4-2	NA	CASSHDFSGSGANVLTF	TGTGCCAGCAGCCACGACTTTAGCGGGTCTGGGGCCAACGTCCTGACTTTC
NA	TRBJ1-5	TRBV5-6	NA	CASRLMGSGQPQHF	TGTGCCAGCAGGCTGATGGGTTCTGGTCAGCCCCAGCATTTT
NA	TRBJ2-7	TRBV19	NA	CASGIAGRPYEQYF	TGTGCCAGTGGAATCGCAGGGAGACCCTACGAGCAGTACTTC
NA	TRBJ1-1	TRBV6-4	NA	CASRKTVNTEAFF	TGTGCCAGCAGGAAGACTGTGAACACTGAAGCTTTCTTT
NA	TRBJ1-4	TRBV4-1	NA	CASSPGDRKGEKLFF	TGCGCCAGCAGTCCGGGAGACAGGAAGGGTGAAAAACTGTTTTTT
NA	TRBJ2-5	TRBV6-1	NA	CASSGDKETQYF	TGTGCCAGCAGTGGGGACAAAGAGACCCAGTACTTC
NA	TRBJ1-1	TRBV11-2	NA	CASSLNTEAFF	TGTGCCAGCAGCCTTAACACTGAAGCTTTCTTT
NA	TRBJ2-5	TRBV29-1	NA	CSVDPGETQYF	TGCAGCGTTGATCCGGGGGAGACCCAGTACTTC
NA	TRBJ2-7	TRBV14	NA	CASSQAKSSAQYF	TGTGCCAGCAGCCAAGCGAAATCGAGTGCGCAGTACTTC
TRBD1	TRBJ2-2	TRBV27	NA	CASSFSKGTGDTGELFF	TGTGCCAGCAGTTTTTCAAAAGGGACAGGGGACACCGGGGAGCTGTTTTTT
NA	TRBJ2-3	TRBV10-2	NA	CASSPERVTDTQYF	TGCGCCAGCAGTCCCGAAAGAGTCACAGATACGCAGTATTTT
NA	TRBJ1-1	TRBV21-1	once	CASSPRGTEAFF	TGTGCCAGCAGCCCCCGGGGGACTGAAGCTTTCTTT
NA	TRBJ1-5	TRBV18	NA	CASSPGTHINQPQHF	TGTGCCAGCTCACCGGGGACACATATCAATCAGCCCCAGCATTTT
NA	TRBJ2-5	TRBV5-1	NA	CASSLVVGQETQYF	TGCGCCAGCAGCTTGGTGGTCGGCCAAGAGACCCAGTACTTC
NA	TRBJ2-1	TRBV27	NA	CASNVLAPTGNEQFF	TGTGCCAGCAACGTACTAGCTCCAACGGGCAATGAGCAGTTCTTC
NA	TRBJ2-1	TRBV5-6	NA	CASSTGYNEQFF	TGTGCCAGCAGCACGGGTTACAATGAGCAGTTCTTC
TRBD1	TRBJ1-1	TRBV28	once	CASSPEDRGGLPFSVAFF	TGTGCCAGCAGTCCAGAAGACAGGGGCGGCCTACCATTTTCTGTAGCTTTCTTT
NA	TRBJ1-5	TRBV7-2	NA	CASSLSGANQPQHF	TGTGCCAGCAGCTTAAGCGGGGCAAATCAGCCCCAGCATTTT
NA	TRBJ2-7	TRBV4-3	NA	CASSQGSSYEQYF	TGCGCCAGCAGCCAGGGGAGCTCCTACGAGCAGTACTTC
NA	TRBJ1-6	TRBV11-3	NA	CASSPAQGWKSSPLHF	TGTGCCAGCAGCCCGGCTCAGGGGTGGAAGAGTTCACCCCTCCACTTT
NA	TRBJ2-2	TRBV29-1	NA	CSVAHLGTGELFF	TGCAGCGTTGCTCACCTGGGGACCGGGGAGCTGTTTTTT
NA	TRBJ2-2	TRBV11-2	NA	CASSLYVGAGTTGELFF	TGTGCCAGCAGCTTATACGTGGGGGCAGGGACCACCGGGGAGCTGTTTTTT
TRBD2	TRBJ2-1	TRBV30	few	CAWSGGTSGSAYNEQFF	TGTGCCTGGAGTGGGGGGACTAGCGGGAGCGCCTACAATGAGCAGTTCTTC
NA	TRBJ2-1	TRBV28	NA	CASTVRDSYNEQFF	TGTGCCAGCACCGTCCGGGACTCCTACAATGAGCAGTTCTTC
NA	TRBJ1-5	TRBV7-9	NA	CASSVMGQPQHF	TGTGCCAGCAGCGTTATGGGGCAGCCCCAGCATTTT
TRBD2	TRBJ2-1	TRBV28	NA	CASRGTSDFSYNEQFF	TGTGCCAGCAGGGGGACTAGCGATTTCTCCTACAATGAGCAGTTCTTC
TRBD2	TRBJ2-7	TRBV7-8	NA	CASSPAGSYEQYF	TGTGCCAGCAGCCCAGCGGGGAGCTACGAGCAGTACTTC
NA	TRBJ2-2	TRBV6-1	NA	CATYHRANGELFF	TGTGCCACCTACCACAGGGCCAACGGGGAGCTGTTTTTT
TRBD1	TRBJ1-2	TRBV6-1	NA	CASSKDRGQTGYTF	TGTGCCAGCAGTAAGGACAGGGGGCAGACTGGCTACACCTTC
NA	TRBJ1-2	TRBV30	NA	CAWSVSGPESDYGYTF	TGTGCCTGGAGTGTGTCAGGCCCCGAGTCCGACTATGGCTACACCTTC
NA	TRBJ2-7	TRBV7-9	NA	CASSLSSYEQYF	TGTGCCAGCAGCCTTAGCTCCTACGAGCAGTACTTC
TRBD1	TRBJ2-7	TRBV29-1	NA	CSVEDVTGEAYEQYF	TGCAGCGTTGAAGATGTCACAGGGGAAGCCTACGAGCAGTACTTC
NA	TRBJ1-5	TRBV7-2	few	CASSLKGQPQHF	TGTGCCAGCAGCTTAAAGGGTCAGCCCCAGCATTTT
NA	TRBJ2-2	TRBV6-4	NA	CASSDWGSGELFF	TGTGCCAGCAGTGACTGGGGGTCCGGGGAGCTGTTTTTT
NA	TRBJ1-1	TRBV19	NA	CASSTTGGAEAFF	TGTGCCAGTAGTACGACAGGTGGAGCTGAAGCTTTCTTT
NA	TRBJ1-1	TRBV2	NA	CASSRIREAFF	TGTGCCAGCAGTCGGATCAGGGAAGCTTTCTTT
NA	TRBJ2-7	TRBV28	NA	CASSLLSPYEQYF	TGTGCCAGCAGTTTATTAAGCCCCTACGAGCAGTACTTC
NA	TRBJ2-7	TRBV29-1	NA	CSFRVAYEQYF	TGCAGTTTCCGGGTGGCCTACGAGCAGTACTTC
TRBD1	TRBJ1-6	TRBV6-1	NA	CASSEVGTGYNSPLHF	TGTGCCAGCAGTGAAGTGGGGACAGGTTATAATTCACCCCTCCACTTT
TRBD1	TRBJ1-6	TRBV4-1	NA	CASSPRDRLPHSPLHF	TGCGCCAGCAGCCCTAGGGACAGACTCCCCCATTCACCCCTCCACTTT
NA	TRBJ2-6	TRBV7-8	NA	CASSLFQGGSGANVLTF	TGTGCCAGCAGCTTATTTCAGGGGGGATCTGGGGCCAACGTCCTGACTTTC
NA	TRBJ2-3	TRBV28	NA	CASKFRGTDTQYF	TGTGCCAGCAAATTTAGGGGAACAGATACGCAGTATTTT
NA	TRBJ2-3	TRBV19	NA	CASSIVTGADTQYF	TGTGCCAGTAGTATAGTGACCGGGGCAGATACGCAGTATTTT
TRBD1	TRBJ1-1	TRBV27	NA	CASSSRDRVAEAFF	TGTGCCAGCAGTTCCCGGGACAGGGTTGCTGAAGCTTTCTTT
TRBD1	TRBJ1-4	TRBV7-2	NA	CASSEIRTGTNEKLFF	TGTGCCAGCAGCGAGATCCGGACAGGAACTAATGAAAAACTGTTTTTT
NA	TRBJ1-5	TRBV5-1	NA	CASSPWIAGAGQPQHF	TGCGCCAGCAGCCCGTGGATAGCAGGGGCAGGTCAGCCCCAGCATTTT